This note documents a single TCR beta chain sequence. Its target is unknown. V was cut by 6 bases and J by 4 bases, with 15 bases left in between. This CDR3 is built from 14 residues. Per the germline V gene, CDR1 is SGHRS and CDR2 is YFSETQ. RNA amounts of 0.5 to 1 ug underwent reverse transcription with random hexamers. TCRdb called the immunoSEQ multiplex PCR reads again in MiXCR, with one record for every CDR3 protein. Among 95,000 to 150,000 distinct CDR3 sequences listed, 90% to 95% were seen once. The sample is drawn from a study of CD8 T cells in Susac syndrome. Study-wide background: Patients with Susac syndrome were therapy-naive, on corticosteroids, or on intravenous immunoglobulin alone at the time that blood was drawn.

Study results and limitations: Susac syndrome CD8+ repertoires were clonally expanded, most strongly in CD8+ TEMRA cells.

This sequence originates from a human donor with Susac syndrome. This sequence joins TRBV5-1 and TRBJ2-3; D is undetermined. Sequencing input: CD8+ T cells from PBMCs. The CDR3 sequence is CASTDDRFPDTQYF. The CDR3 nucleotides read TGCGCCAGCACCGATGATAGGTTTCCAGATACGCAGTATTTT. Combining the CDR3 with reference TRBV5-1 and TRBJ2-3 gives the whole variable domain KAGVTQTPRYLIKTRGQQVTLSCSPISGHRSVSWYQQTPGQGLQFLFEYFSETQRNKGNFPGRFSGRQFSNSRSEMNVSTLELGDSALYLCASTDDRFPDTQYFGPGTRLTVL.